Each of the 26 T cell receptor beta chains below was sequenced from the same sample in a study of blood T cell repertoires in COVID-19. The repertoire was sequenced with immunoSEQ multiplex PCR; TCRdb's copy has only in-frame clones and lacks some. The repertoire holds some 250,000 clones, around 80% seen once, with around 30% in the top ten. The sequenced sample consisted of peripheral blood. These receptors were taken from a man aged 40-50 years with acute or convalescent COVID-19.

The chain is built from TRBV19 and TRBJ2-1; D is perhaps TRBD2 (6 bases). V lost 11 bases to trimming and J lost 5 bases, with 19 bases between them. The CDR3 contains 14 residues. The germline gives CDR1 LNHDA, CDR2 SQIVND (reference sequence). In DNA form, the CDR3 reads TGTGCCTCCTACTCGACGGGGGAAAACAATGAGCAGTTCTTC. Protein sequence: CASYSTGENNEQFF. The full variable domain, in which reference TRBV19 and TRBJ2-1 provide the parts outside the CDR3, is DGGITQSPKYLFRKEGQNVTLSCEQNLNHDAMYWYRQDPGQGLRLIYYSQIVNDFQKGDIAEGYSVSREKKESFPLTVTSAQKNPTAFYLCASYSTGENNEQFFGPGTRLTVL.

The CDR3 loop is CASSPRTGGVLDTGELFF. The CDR3 DNA follows: TGTGCCAGTAGTCCCAGGACAGGGGGCGTTCTGGACACCGGGGAGCTGTTTTTT. This chain connects TRBV19 to TRBJ2-2; 11 positions match TRBD1. Germline assignment: CDR1 LNHDA and CDR2 SQIVND (reference sequence). The CDR3 has 18 residues. The V gene end was trimmed by 5 bases and the J gene end by 3 bases; junction bases not matched to a gene: 11.

The gene calls are TRBV11-2 and TRBJ2-5, with 8 bases matching TRBD1. This CDR3 has 17 residues. CDR1 SGHAT and CDR2 FQNNGV come from the germline V gene. V shed 6 bases and J 2 bases; nucleotides not matched to a gene: 14. The DNA of the CDR3 is TGTGCCAGCAGTCCAACAAGTGACAGGGGAAATCAAGAGACCCAGTACTTC. It codes for CASSPTSDRGNQETQYF.

V is TRBV7-2 and J is TRBJ2-4; TRBD1 agrees at 7 bases. The CDR3 is 13 amino acids. CDR1 and CDR2 from the germline V gene are SGHTA and FQGNSA. V lost 5 bases to trimming and J lost 5 bases; unmatched junction nucleotides: 3. The CDR3 here is CASSIGQENIQYF. The CDR3 DNA sequence: TGTGCCAGCAGCATTGGACAGGAAAACATTCAGTACTTC.

The chain employs TRBV7-2 and TRBJ2-4; 7 bases line up with TRBD2. There are 17 residues in the CDR3. Germline V gene lookup returns CDR1 SGHTA and CDR2 FQGNSA. After removal of 7 bases from V and 6 bases from J, the junction contained 18 bases not matched to a gene. CDR3 region: CASTSNSGGGPSNIQYF. The CDR3 nucleotides are TGTGCCAGCACCTCGAACTCGGGGGGAGGGCCATCAAACATTCAGTACTTC.

The chain joins TRBV6-5 to TRBJ1-1; 7 bases agree with TRBD1. V gave up 9 bases and J gave up 10 bases; unmatched junction bases: 14. The V gene's germline CDR1 is MNHEY and CDR2 SVGAGI. The length of the CDR3 is 13 residues. CDR3: CASTDRDRSAAFF. The CDR3 nucleotides are TGTGCCAGTACAGACAGGGATCGATCAGCAGCTTTCTTT.

The chain combines TRBV19 with TRBJ2-1, with TRBD2 identical over 9 bases. The CDR3 loop spans 16 amino acids. Germline trimming cut 5 bases from V and 7 bases from J; bases unmatched to any gene: 12. Germline-derived CDR1 and CDR2 are LNHDA and SQIVND (reference sequence). The CDR3 loop is CASSRAAGGTANEQFF. The CDR3 nucleotides read TGTGCCAGTAGTCGGGCTGCGGGAGGGACTGCGAATGAGCAGTTCTTC.

This sequence joins TRBV21-1 and TRBJ2-7; TRBD2 is taken as the D call from the table, unchecked against the DNA. TRBV21-1 is shown as a pseudogene. This CDR3 has 12 residues. This CDR3 reads CASPSRKREQYF. CDR3 nucleotides: TGTGCCAGCCCCTCAAGGAAGCGCGAGCAGTACTTC.

The chain employs TRBV7-3 and TRBJ2-5; TRBD2 aligns across 8 bases. Germline V gene lookup returns CDR1 SGHTA and CDR2 FQGTGA. The CDR3 length is 13 residues. Unmatched junction bases numbered 4, after V lost 4 bases and J lost 6 bases. The CDR3 spells CASSSGTRKTQYF. The CDR3 DNA reads TGTGCCAGCAGCTCCGGGACTAGGAAGACCCAGTACTTC.

The chain carries TRBV7-8 and TRBJ1-2; TRBD1 matches 8 bases. The CDR3 contains 14 residues. Germline trimming cut 5 bases from V and 3 bases from J; bases unmatched to any gene: 5. The V gene's germline CDR1 is SGHVS and CDR2 FQNEAQ. The CDR3 DNA follows: TGTGCCAGCAGCCGTGGGACAGGAGACTATGGCTACACCTTC. The encoded protein is CASSRGTGDYGYTF.

This clone showed up just once. The V gene is TRBV10-2, the J gene TRBJ2-5; 10 bases map to TRBD1. V lost 8 bases, J lost 5 bases, and 5 bases stayed unmatched. The CDR3 spans 13 residues. CDR1 is WSHSY, CDR2 SAAADI, per germline. DNA for the CDR3: TGCGCCAGCCGGAGACAGGGGGCTGAGACCCAGTACTTC. Translated: CASRRQGAETQYF.

The V call is TRBV10-3, the J call TRBJ2-1, with TRBD2 identical over 13 bases. Trimming at V came to 2 bases and at J to 7 bases, leaving 8 bases not matched to a gene. Per the germline V gene, CDR1 is ENHRY and CDR2 is SYGVKD. The CDR3 consists of 17 residues. In DNA, the CDR3 is TGTGCCATCAGTGAGACTAGCGGGAGGGGGGGCAAGAATGAGCAGTTCTTC. Its protein product is CAISETSGRGGKNEQFF.

The chain employs TRBV30 and TRBJ1-6; a possible D gene is TRBD1 (5 bases). V lost 4 bases, J lost 6 bases, and 10 bases lay in between. Germline CDR1 reads GTSNPN; CDR2 reads SVGIG (reference sequence). The CDR3 extends over 13 amino acids. DNA of the CDR3: TGTGCCTGGAAGGGGTCCGGTAATTCACCCCTCCACTTT. The encoded protein is CAWKGSGNSPLHF.

V usage is TRBV19 and J usage is TRBJ2-1, with 12 bases fitting TRBD2. Germline V gene sequence: CDR1 LNHDA, CDR2 SQIVND (reference sequence). V lost 3 bases and J lost 4; bases outside the gene matches: 10. The CDR3 consists of 18 residues. The DNA for the CDR3 is TGTGCCAGTAGTATTCAGACTAGCGGGGGTACCATTTACAATGAGCAGTTCTTC. Translating gives CASSIQTSGGTIYNEQFF.

The sample holds one count of this clone. The chain combines TRBV4-1 with TRBJ2-5, with unresolved D. V gave up 4 bases and J gave up 3 bases, with 9 bases separating them. CDR3 length: 13 residues. CDR1 is MGHRA and CDR2 is YSYEKL in the germline V gene. The CDR3 DNA is TGCGCCAGCAGCCGAGCAATGGAAGAGACCCAGTACTTC. This gives the protein CASSRAMEETQYF.

The chain recombines TRBV6-5 with TRBJ1-2; 10 bases agree with TRBD1. CDR3 length: 15 residues. Germline CDR1 reads MNHEY; CDR2 reads SVGAGI. With 4 bases clipped from V and 6 bases from J, the junction kept 8 bases outside the gene matches. The CDR3 protein is CASSSGTGAPHGYTF. The DNA of the CDR3 is TGTGCCAGCAGTTCCGGGACAGGGGCTCCCCATGGCTACACCTTC.

The rearrangement links TRBV6-5 to TRBJ1-2, with 9 bases matching TRBD1. J gave up 10 bases and V 10 bases, and 13 bases lay outside the gene matches. CDR3 length: 13 residues. Germline CDR1 reads MNHEY; CDR2 reads SVGAGI. This CDR3 is CANKPIDRGFYTF. The DNA of the CDR3 is TGTGCCAACAAACCAATTGACAGGGGGTTCTACACCTTC.

V and J are TRBV28 and TRBJ2-7, with TRBD1 as a possible D gene (5 bases). V was cut by 3 bases and J by 5 bases, with 14 bases left in between. The CDR3 contains 14 residues. The V gene's germline CDR1 is MDHEN and CDR2 SYDVKM. In DNA, the CDR3 is TGTGCCAGCAGTTTCCGTGGGGCAAGCGACGAGCAGTACTTC. Encoded protein: CASSFRGASDEQYF.

There are a few counts of this clone. The chain links TRBV10-3 to TRBJ1-2; D is unclear. V lost 6 bases, J lost 4 bases, and 12 bases lay in between. The germline gives CDR1 ENHRY, CDR2 SYGVKD. The CDR3 covers 13 residues. In DNA form, the CDR3 reads TGTGCCATCAGCTCGGACGGACTCTATGGCTACACCTTC. This codes for CAISSDGLYGYTF.

This clone has only a few counts. The chain recombines TRBV5-6 with TRBJ1-2, with D perhaps matching TRBD1 (6 bases). V was pared by 1 base and J by 4 bases, with 20 bases between. The CDR3 covers 17 residues. Germline V gene data show CDR1 as SGHDT and CDR2 as YYEEEE. This chain's CDR3 is CASSLPQGTGRVYGYTF. CDR3 coding DNA: TGTGCCAGCAGCTTGCCTCAGGGGACCGGTCGAGTCTATGGCTACACCTTC.

V usage is TRBV10-3 and J usage is TRBJ1-1, with a tentative D call TRBD1 (5 bases). The V end lost 5 bases, the J end lost 6 bases, and 10 bases lay between the germline ends. Germline-derived CDR1 and CDR2 are ENHRY and SYGVKD. The CDR3 runs 12 residues. The CDR3 DNA reads as TGTGCCATCAGTCTGGGGGGATCTGAAGCTTTCTTT. It encodes CAISLGGSEAFF.

This clone was observed a handful of times. The rearrangement links TRBV2 to TRBJ2-2; D ambiguous. Deletions cut 4 bases from V and 5 bases from J, with 8 bases between. CDR3 length: 13 residues. Germline lookup yields CDR1 SNHLY and CDR2 FYNNEI. Written as DNA, the CDR3 is TGTGCCAGCAGTGTAGATTCGACCGGGGAGCTGTTTTTT. This translates into CASSVDSTGELFF.

The V and J genes are TRBV7-9 and TRBJ1-1; 9 nucleotides align to TRBD1. CDR1 and CDR2 from the germline V gene are SEHNR and FQNEAQ (reference sequence). Trimming took 4 bases from V and 5 from J; bases not matched to a gene: 8. The CDR3 has 15 residues. The CDR3 nucleotides are TGTGCCAGCAGCTCGGACAGGGGCGTGATTACTGAAGCTTTCTTT. It codes for CASSSDRGVITEAFF.

The chain combines TRBV2 with TRBJ2-3; TRBD1 is a possible D gene (6 bases). Trimming took 5 bases from V and 7 from J, leaving 13 bases between them. Germline-derived CDR1 and CDR2 are SNHLY and FYNNEI. This CDR3 is 13 amino acids long. The CDR3 protein is CASSKLQGHTQYF. The CDR3 nucleotides read TGTGCCAGCAGTAAATTACAGGGTCATACGCAGTATTTT.

The chain uses TRBV4-1 and TRBJ1-1, with D possibly TRBD1 on 5 matching bases. V was pared by 1 base and J by 4 bases, with 10 bases between. The V gene's germline CDR1 is MGHRA and CDR2 YSYEKL. This CDR3 region has 14 residues. CDR3 region: CASSQAQGSTEAFF. The CDR3 DNA reads as TGCGCCAGCAGCCAAGCCCAGGGTTCCACTGAAGCTTTCTTT.

This sequence joins TRBV10-3 and TRBJ1-2; 7 bases are shared with TRBD1. Germline CDR1 reads ENHRY; CDR2 reads SYGVKD. Trimming cost V 3 bases and J 4 bases; bases outside gene matches: 8. CDR3 length: 15 amino acids. The CDR3 protein is CAISENRGPLYGYTF. The CDR3, as DNA: TGTGCCATCAGTGAAAACAGGGGACCCCTCTATGGCTACACCTTC.